One sample yielded the 20 T cell receptor beta chains listed below, sequenced in a study of shared clonotypes between healthy human individuals. Method: immunoSEQ multiplex PCR; TCRdb's copy keeps in-frame clones and lacks some. The table shows 500,000 or so clones, with about 96% occurring only once. The material sequenced was naive CD4+ T cells sorted from blood. The subset here: CD45RA+ positively selected. The receptors stem from a woman under 40 in good health.

The chain uses TRBV28 and TRBJ1-1; 10 bases align to TRBD1. V trimming: 8 bases; J trimming: 0 bases; junction bases outside the gene matches: 6. Germline V gene sequence: CDR1 MDHEN, CDR2 SYDVKM. The CDR3 is 15 amino acids. CDR3 bases: TGTGCCAGCGACAGGGGGCTTGGGATGAACACTGAAGCTTTCTTT. The encoded protein is CASDRGLGMNTEAFF.

The gene calls are TRBV7-3 and TRBJ2-1, with D perhaps TRBD1 or TRBD2 (5 bases each). The germline V gene has CDR1 SGHTA and CDR2 FQGTGA. The CDR3 consists of 13 residues. The V end was cut by 6 bases, the J end by 6 bases, with 12 bases between. This CDR3 is CASSSSGGNEQFF. CDR3 sequence (DNA): TGTGCCAGCAGTTCCTCTGGGGGCAATGAGCAGTTCTTC. Filled out from reference TRBV7-3 and TRBJ2-1, the complete variable domain reads GAGVSQTPSNKVTEKGKYVELRCDPISGHTALYWYRQSLGQGPEFLIYFQGTGAADDSGLPNDRFFAVRPEGSVSTLKIQRTERGDSAVYLCASSSSGGNEQFFGPGTRLTVL.

J is TRBJ2-5 and V is TRBV18; 7 nucleotides align to TRBD2. The CDR3 runs to 15 residues. Germline V lookup: CDR1 KGHSH, CDR2 LQKENI. J lost 3 bases, V lost 3 bases, and 7 bases had no gene match. The CDR3 DNA follows: TGTGCCAGCTCACCGCGGAGGGCGGGGGAAGAGACCCAGTACTTC. Residues: CASSPRRAGEETQYF.

The chain employs TRBV11-2 and TRBJ2-1, with D maybe TRBD2 (6 bases). Germline values: CDR1 SGHAT, CDR2 FQNNGV. The ends were cut back, 2 bases at V and 4 bases at J, with 12 bases in the middle. The CDR3 consists of 15 residues. CDR3 residues: CASSLLATLYNEQFF. The CDR3 bases are TGTGCCAGCAGCTTACTAGCGACCCTATACAATGAGCAGTTCTTC.

V gene TRBV28 combines with J gene TRBJ2-1; 9 bases are shared with TRBD1. Germline lookup yields CDR1 MDHEN and CDR2 SYDVKM. Unmatched junction bases numbered 11, after V lost 6 bases and J lost 5 bases. CDR3 length: 16 residues. CDR3 amino acids: CASSSIRDRVHNEQFF. CDR3 bases: TGTGCCAGCAGCTCTATCCGGGACAGGGTTCACAATGAGCAGTTCTTC.

The rearrangement joins TRBV28 to TRBJ2-2, with 10 bases matching TRBD2. With V trimmed by 1 base and J by 6 bases, 11 bases remained unmatched. The CDR3 is made up of 18 amino acids. From germline, CDR1 is MDHEN and CDR2 SYDVKM. CDR3 DNA sequence: TGTGCCAGCAGTTTATATGGTGGTACTAGCGGGAAATCCGGGGAGCTGTTTTTT. Amino acid sequence: CASSLYGGTSGKSGELFF.

V and J are TRBV28 and TRBJ2-5; D is uncertain. The length of the CDR3 is 10 residues. V lost 9 bases to trimming and J lost 2 bases, with 4 bases between them. From germline, CDR1 is MDHEN and CDR2 SYDVKM. The CDR3 sequence is CASKQETQYF. The CDR3 DNA reads TGTGCCAGTAAACAAGAGACCCAGTACTTC.

The chain employs TRBV7-2 and TRBJ2-7; TRBD2 matches at 8 bases. Germline assignment: CDR1 SGHTA and CDR2 FQGNSA. V was clipped by 3 bases and J by 1 base; unmatched bases: 5. The length of the CDR3 is 15 residues. CDR3 coding DNA: TGTGCCAGCAGCTTTGGACTAGCTGGTTCCTACGAGCAGTACTTC. Translation gives CASSFGLAGSYEQYF.

The V and J genes are TRBV6-6 and TRBJ2-1; D is undetermined. CDR1 is MNHNY and CDR2 is SVGAGI in the germline V gene (reference sequence). The length of the CDR3 is 13 residues. Trimming pared 5 bases from V and 7 bases from J, leaving 12 bases between. The chain's CDR3 is CASSRLPLNEQFF. The DNA for the CDR3 is TGTGCCAGCAGTAGGCTTCCTTTGAATGAGCAGTTCTTC.

This chain's CDR3 is CASKLQDMAQDSNQPQHF. In DNA form, the CDR3 reads TGCGCCAGCAAATTACAGGATATGGCCCAAGATAGCAATCAGCCCCAGCATTTT. V is TRBV23-1 and J is TRBJ1-5, with TRBD1 as a possible D gene (5 bases). TRBV23-1 is an ORF; its function is uncertain. V lost 7 bases and J lost 0, with 22 bases in between. The length of the CDR3 is 18 residues.

The chain employs TRBV4-1 and TRBJ1-5; D call uncertain. CDR3 length: 14 residues. The V end was cut by 1 base, the J end by 7 bases, with 11 bases between. Per the germline V gene, CDR1 is MGHRA and CDR2 is YSYEKL. CDR3 nucleotides: TGCGCCAGCAGCCAAGTTGGCAAGATACAGCCCCAGCATTTT. It specifies CASSQVGKIQPQHF.

The rearrangement links TRBV27 to TRBJ1-1; unclear D gene. The CDR3 covers 15 residues. Looked up from germline, CDR1 is MNHEY and CDR2 is SMNVEV (reference sequence). Trimming removed 0 bases from V and 1 base from J, with 9 bases in between. The CDR3 sequence is CASSLSVGQNTEAFF. The CDR3 DNA reads TGTGCCAGCAGTTTATCCGTCGGGCAGAACACTGAAGCTTTCTTT.

The gene calls are TRBV5-1 and TRBJ1-1; D is possibly TRBD1 (5 bases). V was cut by 0 bases and J by 4 bases, with 10 bases left in between. Germline V gene sequence: CDR1 SGHRS, CDR2 YFSETQ. This CDR3 comprises 14 residues. The CDR3 loop is CASSLGGRATEAFF. Here the CDR3 DNA reads TGCGCCAGCAGCTTGGGAGGCAGGGCCACTGAAGCTTTCTTT.

The chain recombines TRBV7-9 with TRBJ1-2; 9 nucleotides agree with TRBD1. Germline V gene sequence: CDR1 SEHNR, CDR2 FQNEAQ (reference sequence). This CDR3 is 16 amino acids long. V lost 8 bases to trimming and J lost 4 bases; unmatched junction nucleotides: 14. The CDR3 sequence is CASLTSGQGTSYGYTF. The CDR3 DNA is TGTGCCAGCTTAACGTCCGGACAGGGGACTTCCTATGGCTACACCTTC.

The gene calls are TRBV7-9 and TRBJ1-4; no firm D call. The CDR3 has 15 amino acids. Germline V gene lookup returns CDR1 SEHNR and CDR2 FQNEAQ (reference sequence). V lost 0 bases and J lost 5, with 10 bases in between. Here the CDR3 DNA reads TGTGCCAGCAGCTTAGCCGACATCCCCAATGAAAAACTGTTTTTT. Encoded protein: CASSLADIPNEKLFF.

Note on this clone: The identical CDR3 is also encoded by other nucleotide sequences in the sample. The rearrangement links TRBV28 to TRBJ2-1; TRBD2 matches at 8 bases. The V gene's germline CDR1 is MDHEN and CDR2 SYDVKM. Losses at the gene ends were 6 bases for V and 0 bases for J; bases not matched to a gene: 4. CDR3 length: 15 residues. CDR3 in DNA: TGTGCCAGCAGGAGGAGCGGGAGCTCCTACAATGAGCAGTTCTTC. Amino acid sequence: CASRRSGSSYNEQFF.

This chain connects TRBV6-5 to TRBJ2-7; possible D gene TRBD1, 5 bases. Trimming removed 6 bases at V and 4 bases at J, with 16 bases between. This CDR3 is built from 14 residues. Germline CDR1 MNHEY, CDR2 SVGAGI. CDR3 nucleotides: TGTGCCAGCAGCCACACCCGTACAGGTTACGAGCAGTACTTC. It codes for CASSHTRTGYEQYF.

The chain couples TRBV11-3 to TRBJ2-7, with TRBD1 matching over 11 bases. CDR1 and CDR2 (germline): SGHNT, YENEEA. After removal of 5 bases from V and 5 bases from J, the junction contained 8 bases not matched to a gene. CDR3 length: 15 residues. CDR3 sequence: CASSHRTGGFDEQYF. The CDR3 nucleotides read TGTGCCAGCAGCCACCGGACAGGGGGCTTTGACGAGCAGTACTTC.

The V gene is TRBV4-1, the J gene TRBJ1-2; D gene ambiguous. This CDR3 is built from 15 residues. In germline, CDR1 is MGHRA, CDR2 YSYEKL. The V end was cut by 2 bases, the J end by 8 bases, with 18 bases between. The CDR3 DNA reads as TGCGCCAGCAGCCAACCAGAGGGCCCGGCGGGGGGCTACACCTTC. Translating it yields CASSQPEGPAGGYTF.

The rearrangement joins TRBV5-1 to TRBJ2-5; either TRBD1 or TRBD2 may fit D (5 bases each). The V and J ends lost 7 bases and 3 bases respectively, with 10 bases between them. The germline V gene encodes CDR1 SGHRS and CDR2 YFSETQ. The CDR3 is 12 residues long. The CDR3 protein is CASRLGEETQYF. CDR3 DNA sequence: TGCGCCAGCCGTTTGGGGGAAGAGACCCAGTACTTC.